The 15 T cell receptor beta chains below were found in one sample sequenced in a study of blood T cell repertoires in COVID-19. The repertoire was sequenced with immunoSEQ multiplex PCR; TCRdb's copy has only in-frame clones and lacks some. The table records approximately 140,000 clones, about four fifths of them present only once. Sample: peripheral blood. Source of these receptors: a man aged 55 to 69 with acute or convalescent COVID-19.

The rearrangement joins TRBV19 to TRBJ1-1; no clear D gene. V was clipped by 4 bases and J by 0 bases, with 9 bases between them. This CDR3 is built from 14 residues. Germline values: CDR1 LNHDA, CDR2 SQIVND (reference sequence). The CDR3 bases are TGTGCCAGTAGTAATCAGGCCTTGAACACTGAAGCTTTCTTT. It is translated as CASSNQALNTEAFF.

The CDR3 region is CASSEQGSGGYTF. CDR3 DNA: TGTGCCAGCAGTGAACAGGGGTCTGGCGGCTACACCTTC. V is TRBV6-1 and J is TRBJ1-2; the D gene is possibly TRBD1 (6 bases). Germline CDR1 reads MNHNS; CDR2 reads SASEGT. V was pared by 2 bases and J by 8 bases, with 12 bases between. CDR3 length equals 13 residues.

The V gene is TRBV4-2, the J gene TRBJ2-2; TRBD2 matches at 9 bases. Looked up from germline, CDR1 is LGHNA and CDR2 is YNFKEQ. V lost 4 bases to trimming and J lost 6 bases; unmatched junction nucleotides: 9. CDR3 length: 16 amino acids. This CDR3 reads CASSPGIAGDPGELFF. CDR3 DNA: TGTGCCAGCAGCCCTGGGATAGCGGGAGATCCCGGGGAGCTGTTTTTT.

The V and J genes are TRBV5-1 and TRBJ2-7, with 12 bases aligning to TRBD2. This CDR3 is 17 amino acids long. Losses at the gene ends were 0 bases for V and 2 bases for J; bases not matched to a gene: 6. The germline V gene encodes CDR1 SGHRS and CDR2 YFSETQ. CDR3: CASSLARTSGITYEQYF. The CDR3 region has the DNA TGCGCCAGCAGCTTGGCTAGGACTAGCGGGATTACCTACGAGCAGTACTTC.

The chain employs TRBV4-2 and TRBJ2-3, with D perhaps matching TRBD2 (6 bases). V lost 3 bases and J lost 7, with 20 bases in between. The CDR3 length is 16 residues. Germline V gene data show CDR1 as LGHNA and CDR2 as YNFKEQ. CDR3 bases: TGTGCCAGCAGCCAGGAATCCGGGACTCGCGTGAATACGCAGTATTTT. It translates to CASSQESGTRVNTQYF.

This clone was observed a single time. The rearrangement links TRBV6-5 to TRBJ2-1; TRBD1 matches at 9 bases. The ends lost 6 bases at V and 5 bases at J; junction bases unmatched: 8. CDR1 and CDR2 from the germline V gene are MNHEY and SVGAGI. The CDR3 totals 15 residues. The CDR3 DNA is TGTGCCAGCAGATCCGGGACAGGGATCCACAATGAGCAGTTCTTC. It translates to CASRSGTGIHNEQFF.

V is TRBV6-5 and J is TRBJ1-1; TRBD1 might be the D (5 bases). The length of the CDR3 is 15 residues. Germline lookup yields CDR1 MNHEY and CDR2 SVGAGI. The V end lost 8 bases, the J end lost 7 bases, and 23 bases lay between the germline ends. DNA for the CDR3: TGTGCCAGCGTCTCGGGGGGAAGCGGGCCCCGTGAAGCTTTCTTT. Encoded protein: CASVSGGSGPREAFF.

The V call is TRBV30, the J call TRBJ2-4; possible D gene TRBD2, 5 bases. V was pared by 2 bases and J by 3 bases, with 8 bases between. Germline CDR1 and CDR2: GTSNPN and SVGIG (reference sequence). The CDR3 has 13 amino acids. The CDR3 bases are TGTGCCTGGAGTAACGGGGTCAAAAACATTCAGTACTTC. Its protein is CAWSNGVKNIQYF.

The J gene is TRBJ2-1, the V gene TRBV24-1; 7 nucleotides agree with TRBD2. Germline-derived CDR1 and CDR2 are KGHDR and SFDVKD. The CDR3 is 15 residues long. V shed 0 bases and J 5 bases; nucleotides not matched to a gene: 3. The CDR3 region is CATSDLGTTNNEQFF. The CDR3 region has the DNA TGTGCCACCAGTGATTTGGGGACTACTAACAATGAGCAGTTCTTC.

The CDR3 DNA follows: TGCGCCAGCAGTCAGTCCGGGACAGGGAGGACAGATACGCAGTATTTT. Its protein is CASSQSGTGRTDTQYF. This chain joins TRBV23-1 and TRBJ2-3, with TRBD1 matching over 9 bases. TRBV23-1 carries the ORF label, with uncertain function. The V gene end was trimmed by 3 bases and the J gene end by 3 bases; junction bases not matched to a gene: 7. This CDR3 has 16 amino acids.

V is TRBV2 and J is TRBJ1-5, with D maybe TRBD1 (6 bases). Germline CDR1 is SNHLY and CDR2 is FYNNEI. V lost 11 bases to trimming and J lost 9 bases, with 20 bases between them. CDR3 size: 13 residues. The CDR3 bases are TGTGCCTCCACACCAGGGGCTGCGGGGCCCCAGCATTTT. Residues: CASTPGAAGPQHF.

The chain couples TRBV9 to TRBJ2-1; TRBD2 matches 11 bases. The germline V gene encodes CDR1 SGDLS and CDR2 YYNGEE. V shed 5 bases, J shed 8 bases, and the junction held 12 bases outside the gene matches. The CDR3 spans 16 residues. The CDR3 DNA reads as TGTGCCAGCAGTATACTACCGGGACTAGCGGTCGATGAGCAGTTCTTC. Translated, it gives CASSILPGLAVDEQFF.

This chain joins TRBV3-1 (or the pseudogene TRBV3-2) and TRBJ2-6; D perhaps matches TRBD2 (5 bases). The length of the CDR3 is 17 residues. Germline V gene lookup returns CDR1 LGHDT and CDR2 YNNKEL (reference sequence). The V end lost 0 bases, the J end lost 3 bases, and 12 bases lay between the germline ends. The CDR3 bases are TGTGCCAGCAGCCAAGATCAGCGAGGGCTTGGGGCCAACGTCCTGACTTTC. It encodes CASSQDQRGLGANVLTF.

This clone occurred a few times. The rearrangement links TRBV6-5 to TRBJ2-7; D is possibly TRBD1 (6 bases). Trimming cost V 5 bases and J 3 bases, with 11 bases left between them. Germline-derived CDR1 and CDR2 are MNHEY and SVGAGI. CDR3 length: 13 residues. The CDR3 nucleotides read TGTGCCAGCAGTAAGGGGGACGTCTACGAGCAGTACTTC. It codes for CASSKGDVYEQYF.

The gene calls are TRBV21-1 and TRBJ2-7; the table's D call, TRBD1, was not checked against the DNA. TRBV21-1 is reported as a pseudogene. CDR3 length equals 18 residues. The CDR3 region has the DNA TGTGCCAGCAGCAAAGTTGAAGGTCAGGGACAGAGCTCCTACGAGCAGTACTTC. This encodes CASSKVEGQGQSSYEQYF.